Following are 4 T cell receptor beta chains from one sample sequenced in a study of T-cell reconstitution after alpha-beta-depleted transplantation in children. Unique molecular identifiers were built into the TCRbeta library. Each CDR3 protein is one row after TCRdb ran MiXCR on the PCR reads. The sample contains approximately 520,000 distinct CDR3 sequences, 11% of which appear only once. Source: PBMCs, mostly from graft donor cells, taken 180 days after TCRalphabeta/CD19-depleted stem cell transplant. The receptors shown here come from a female patient aged 2-9 years who had a stem cell transplant for aplastic anemia, so the T cells may come from the graft donor.

This clonotype appeared many times. The rearrangement links TRBV7-8 to TRBJ2-1; 15 bases map to TRBD2. The CDR3 sequence is 19 residues long. V dropped 5 bases and J dropped 1; count of bases not matched to a gene: 9. Germline CDR1 SGHVS, CDR2 FQNEAQ. In DNA form, the CDR3 reads TGTGCCAGCAGCCCCGGACTAGCGGGAGGGCCTGGGTCCTACAATGAGCAGTTCTTC. Residues: CASSPGLAGGPGSYNEQFF.

The chain links TRBV18 to TRBJ1-2, with D possibly being TRBD1 (5 bases). With 7 bases removed from V and 6 bases from J, the gap between germline ends came to 12 bases. The CDR3 consists of 12 residues. Germline V lookup: CDR1 KGHSH, CDR2 LQKENI. The CDR3 loop is CASYVSGDGYTF. In DNA form, the CDR3 reads TGTGCCAGCTACGTGTCGGGGGATGGCTACACCTTC.

The DNA of the CDR3 is TGTGCCAGCAGTTTAGGTTTCACCGGTCTGTACGAGCAGTACGTC. Translation: CASSLGFTGLYEQYV. J is TRBJ2-7 and V is TRBV12-3 or TRBV12-4; D is uncertain. Trimming stripped 1 base from V and 4 bases from J, with 14 bases between. This CDR3 is built from 15 residues.

This clonotype has ten or more counts. This sequence joins TRBV3-1 and TRBJ2-5; D might be TRBD2 (5 bases). Germline V gene sequence: CDR1 LGHDT, CDR2 YNNKEL (reference sequence). CDR3 length: 17 residues. V was trimmed by 0 bases and J by 5 bases, leaving 19 bases between them. In nucleotides, the CDR3 is TGTGCCAGCAGCCAAGATAGGCGATGGAGGACCTACGAGACCCAGTACTTC. It yields the protein CASSQDRRWRTYETQYF.